The source of this TCR beta chain is a study of technical replicates of blood from a handful of donors. Some clones are missing from TCRdb's copy, which holds only in-frame ones; the method was immunoSEQ multiplex PCR. The table lists more than 90,000 clones, around 95% of them singletons. Trimming removed 4 bases from V and 4 bases from J; junction bases left unmatched: 5. The CDR3 has 14 residues. In germline, CDR1 is PRHDT, CDR2 FYEKMQ (reference sequence). Sequenced sample: T cells isolated from PBMCs. This chain joins TRBV13 and TRBJ1-1; 8 positions match TRBD1. This TCR was recovered from a human donor in good health. CDR3: CASSYPRGRTEAFF. The CDR3, as DNA: TGTGCCAGCAGCTACCCCAGGGGGCGCACTGAAGCTTTCTTT.